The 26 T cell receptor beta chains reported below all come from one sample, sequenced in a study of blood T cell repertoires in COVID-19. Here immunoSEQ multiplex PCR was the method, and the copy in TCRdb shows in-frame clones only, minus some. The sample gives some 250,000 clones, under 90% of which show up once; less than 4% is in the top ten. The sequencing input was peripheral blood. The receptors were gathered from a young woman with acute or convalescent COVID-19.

This CDR3 is CASSQERWEGGETQYF. CDR3 DNA: TGCGCCAGCAGCCAAGAAAGGTGGGAAGGAGGAGAGACCCAGTACTTC. The chain uses TRBV4-1 and TRBJ2-5, with a possible D match to TRBD2 (5 bases). The CDR3 sequence is 16 residues long. With 0 bases removed from V and 4 bases from J, the gap between germline ends came to 15 bases. The germline V gene encodes CDR1 MGHRA and CDR2 YSYEKL.

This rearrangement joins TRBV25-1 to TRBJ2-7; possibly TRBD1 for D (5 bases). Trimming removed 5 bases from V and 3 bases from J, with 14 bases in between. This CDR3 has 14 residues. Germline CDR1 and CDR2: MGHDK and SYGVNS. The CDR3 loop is CASSKIDSFYEQYF. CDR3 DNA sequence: TGTGCCAGCAGTAAAATCGACAGTTTCTACGAGCAGTACTTC.

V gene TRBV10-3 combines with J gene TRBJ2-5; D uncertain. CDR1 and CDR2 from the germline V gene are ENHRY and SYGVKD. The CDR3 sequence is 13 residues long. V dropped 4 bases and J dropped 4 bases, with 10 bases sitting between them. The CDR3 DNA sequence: TGTGCCATCAGTGGGGCGCAGGCAGAGACCCAGTACTTC. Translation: CAISGAQAETQYF.

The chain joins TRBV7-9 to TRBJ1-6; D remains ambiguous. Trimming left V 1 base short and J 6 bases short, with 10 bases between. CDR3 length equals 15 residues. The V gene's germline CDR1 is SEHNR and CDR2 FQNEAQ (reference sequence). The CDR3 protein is CASSLVQDPNSPLHF. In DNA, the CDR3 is TGTGCCAGCAGCTTAGTTCAGGATCCTAATTCACCCCTCCACTTT.

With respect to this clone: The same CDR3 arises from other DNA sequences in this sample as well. The CDR3 loop is CASSLRGSYNEQFF. The CDR3 bases are TGTGCCAGCTCCCTTCGGGGTAGCTACAATGAGCAGTTCTTC. The J gene is TRBJ2-1, the V gene TRBV14; maybe TRBD2 (5 bases). CDR1 and CDR2 (germline): SGHDN, FVKESK. The CDR3 runs 14 residues. V was shortened by 8 bases and J by 3 bases, with 14 bases between the two germline ends.

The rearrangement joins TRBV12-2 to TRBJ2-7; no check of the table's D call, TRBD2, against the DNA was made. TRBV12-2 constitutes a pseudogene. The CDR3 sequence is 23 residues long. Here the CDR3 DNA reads TGTGCAAGTCGCTTAGTATACGGGACCGAAACGACTAGCGGGAGGCCCTCAGGGTACGAGCAGTACTTC. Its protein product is CASRLVYGTETTSGRPSGYEQYF.

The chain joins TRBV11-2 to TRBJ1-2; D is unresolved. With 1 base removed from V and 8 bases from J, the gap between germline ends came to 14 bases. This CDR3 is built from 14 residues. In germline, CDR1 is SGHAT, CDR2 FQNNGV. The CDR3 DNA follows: TGTGCCAGCAGCTTAGCTGGGGAAGAGGGCGGCTACACCTTC. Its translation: CASSLAGEEGGYTF.

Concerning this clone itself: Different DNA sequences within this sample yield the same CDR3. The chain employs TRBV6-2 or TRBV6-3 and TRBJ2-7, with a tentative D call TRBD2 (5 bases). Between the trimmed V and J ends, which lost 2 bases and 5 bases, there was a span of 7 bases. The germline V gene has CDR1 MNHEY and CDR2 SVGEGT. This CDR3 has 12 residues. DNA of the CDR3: TGTGCCAGCAGTTACCTCGGGGACGAGCAGTACTTC. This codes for CASSYLGDEQYF.

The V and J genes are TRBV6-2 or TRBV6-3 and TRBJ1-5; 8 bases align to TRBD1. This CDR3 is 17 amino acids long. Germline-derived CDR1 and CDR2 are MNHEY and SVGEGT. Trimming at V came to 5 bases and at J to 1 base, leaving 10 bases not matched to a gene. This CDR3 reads CASSKHGRTGSNQPQHF. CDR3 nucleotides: TGTGCCAGCAGTAAACACGGGCGGACAGGGAGCAATCAGCCCCAGCATTTT.

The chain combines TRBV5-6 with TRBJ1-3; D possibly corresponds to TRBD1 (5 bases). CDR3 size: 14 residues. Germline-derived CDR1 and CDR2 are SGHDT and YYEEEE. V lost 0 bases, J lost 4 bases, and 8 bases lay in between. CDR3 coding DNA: TGTGCCAGCAGCTTGGGACAGTTCGGAAACACCATATATTTT. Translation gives CASSLGQFGNTIYF.

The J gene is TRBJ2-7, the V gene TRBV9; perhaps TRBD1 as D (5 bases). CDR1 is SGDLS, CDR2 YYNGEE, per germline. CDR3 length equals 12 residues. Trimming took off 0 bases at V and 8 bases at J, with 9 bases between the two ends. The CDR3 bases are TGTGCCAGCAGCGTAGAGCAGGGTCAGCAGTACTTC. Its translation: CASSVEQGQQYF. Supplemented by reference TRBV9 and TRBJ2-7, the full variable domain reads DSGVTQTPKHLITATGQRVTLRCSPRSGDLSVYWYQQSLDQGLQFLIQYYNGEERAKGNILERFSAQQFPDLHSELNLSSLELGDSALYFCASSVEQGQQYFGPGTRLTVT.

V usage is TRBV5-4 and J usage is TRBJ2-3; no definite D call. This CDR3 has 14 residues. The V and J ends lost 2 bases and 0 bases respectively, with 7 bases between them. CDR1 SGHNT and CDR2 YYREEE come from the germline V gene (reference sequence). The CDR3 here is CASSFPGSTDTQYF. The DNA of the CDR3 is TGTGCCAGCAGCTTTCCAGGTAGCACAGATACGCAGTATTTT.

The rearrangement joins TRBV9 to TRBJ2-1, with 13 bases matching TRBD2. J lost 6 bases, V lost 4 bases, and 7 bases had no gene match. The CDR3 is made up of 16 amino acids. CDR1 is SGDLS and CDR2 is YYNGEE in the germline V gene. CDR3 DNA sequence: TGTGCCAGCAGCACGCCGGGACTAGCGGGAAGCAATGAGCAGTTCTTC. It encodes CASSTPGLAGSNEQFF.

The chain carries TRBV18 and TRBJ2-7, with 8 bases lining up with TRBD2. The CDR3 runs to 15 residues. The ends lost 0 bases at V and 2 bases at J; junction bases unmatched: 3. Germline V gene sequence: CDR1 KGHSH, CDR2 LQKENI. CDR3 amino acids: CASSPPAGAAYEQYF. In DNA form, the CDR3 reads TGTGCCAGCTCACCACCAGCGGGAGCCGCCTACGAGCAGTACTTC. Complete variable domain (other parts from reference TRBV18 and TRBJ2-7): NAGVMQNPRHLVRRRGQEARLRCSPMKGHSHVYWYRQLPEEGLKFMVYLQKENIIDESGMPKERFSAEFPKEGPSILRIQQVVRGDSAAYFCASSPPAGAAYEQYFGPGTRLTVT.

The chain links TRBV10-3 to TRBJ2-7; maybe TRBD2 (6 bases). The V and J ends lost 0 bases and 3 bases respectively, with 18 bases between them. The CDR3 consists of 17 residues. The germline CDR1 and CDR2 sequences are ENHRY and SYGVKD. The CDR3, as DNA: TGTGCCATCAGTGAGTCGTTAGGGGACTCCCCTTACTACGAGCAGTACTTC. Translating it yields CAISESLGDSPYYEQYF.

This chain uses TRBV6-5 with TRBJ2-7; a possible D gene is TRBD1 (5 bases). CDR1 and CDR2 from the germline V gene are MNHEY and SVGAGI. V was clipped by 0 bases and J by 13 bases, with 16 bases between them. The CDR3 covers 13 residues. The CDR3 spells CASSYSNDQGFYF. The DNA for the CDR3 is TGTGCCAGCAGTTACTCGAATGATCAGGGATTCTACTTC.

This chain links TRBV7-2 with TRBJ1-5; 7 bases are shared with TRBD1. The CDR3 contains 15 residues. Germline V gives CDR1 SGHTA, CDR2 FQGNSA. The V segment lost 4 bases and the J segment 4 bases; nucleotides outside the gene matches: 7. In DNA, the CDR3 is TGTGCCAGCAGCTCCGGACAGGCGCTTAATCAGCCCCAGCATTTT. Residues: CASSSGQALNQPQHF.

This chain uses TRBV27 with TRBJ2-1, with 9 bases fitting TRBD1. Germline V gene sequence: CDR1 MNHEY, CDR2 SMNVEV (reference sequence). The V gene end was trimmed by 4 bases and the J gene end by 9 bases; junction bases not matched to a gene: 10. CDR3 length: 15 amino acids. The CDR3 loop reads CASSWRGTGRVEQFF. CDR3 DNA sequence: TGTGCCAGCAGTTGGAGGGGGACAGGGAGGGTTGAGCAGTTCTTC.

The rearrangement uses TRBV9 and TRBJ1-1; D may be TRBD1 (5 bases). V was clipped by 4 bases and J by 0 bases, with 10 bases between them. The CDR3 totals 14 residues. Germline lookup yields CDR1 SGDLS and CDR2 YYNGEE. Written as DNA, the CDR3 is TGTGCCAGCAGCCCAAGACAGCTGAACACTGAAGCTTTCTTT. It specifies CASSPRQLNTEAFF.

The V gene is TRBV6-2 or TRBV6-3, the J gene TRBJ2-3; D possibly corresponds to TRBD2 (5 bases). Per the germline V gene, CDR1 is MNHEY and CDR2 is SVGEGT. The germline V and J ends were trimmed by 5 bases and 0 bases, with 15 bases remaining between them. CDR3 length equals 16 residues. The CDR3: CASSPIVQRSTDTQYF. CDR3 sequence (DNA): TGTGCCAGCAGTCCCATCGTCCAGCGGAGCACAGATACGCAGTATTTT.

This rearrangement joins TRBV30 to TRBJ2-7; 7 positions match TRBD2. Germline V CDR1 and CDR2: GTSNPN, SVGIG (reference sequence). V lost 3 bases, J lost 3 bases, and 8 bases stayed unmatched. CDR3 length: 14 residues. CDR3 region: CAWRNREDYYEQYF. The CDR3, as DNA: TGTGCCTGGAGGAACCGGGAGGACTACTACGAGCAGTACTTC.

CDR3 loop: CASSQNPGQGSEQYF. DNA for the CDR3: TGTGCCAGCAGCCAAAATCCGGGACAGGGCAGCGAGCAGTACTTC. The chain recombines TRBV7-3 with TRBJ2-7, with 9 bases aligning to TRBD1. Per germline, CDR1 SGHTA and CDR2 FQGTGA. CDR3 length: 15 amino acids. V shed 5 bases and J 6 bases; nucleotides not matched to a gene: 11.

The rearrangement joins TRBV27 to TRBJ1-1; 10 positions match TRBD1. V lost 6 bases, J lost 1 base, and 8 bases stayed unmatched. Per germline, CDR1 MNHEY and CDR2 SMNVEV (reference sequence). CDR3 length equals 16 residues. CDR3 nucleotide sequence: TGTGCCAGCAGGCCCGGGACAGGGGCGTCGAACACTGAAGCTTTCTTT. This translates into CASRPGTGASNTEAFF.

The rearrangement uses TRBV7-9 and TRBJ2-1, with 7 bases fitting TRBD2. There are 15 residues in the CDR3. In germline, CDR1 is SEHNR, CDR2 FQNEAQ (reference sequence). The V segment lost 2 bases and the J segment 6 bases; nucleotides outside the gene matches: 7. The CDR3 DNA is TGTGCCAGCAGCTTAAAGAGCGGGAAGAGCAATGAGCAGTTCTTC. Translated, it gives CASSLKSGKSNEQFF.

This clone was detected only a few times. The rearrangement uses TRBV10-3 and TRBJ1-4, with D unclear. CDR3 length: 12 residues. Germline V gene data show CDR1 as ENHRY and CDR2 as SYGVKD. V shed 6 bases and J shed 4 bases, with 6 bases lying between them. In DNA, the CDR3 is TGTGCCATCAGAAACGGTAATGAAAAACTGTTTTTT. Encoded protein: CAIRNGNEKLFF.

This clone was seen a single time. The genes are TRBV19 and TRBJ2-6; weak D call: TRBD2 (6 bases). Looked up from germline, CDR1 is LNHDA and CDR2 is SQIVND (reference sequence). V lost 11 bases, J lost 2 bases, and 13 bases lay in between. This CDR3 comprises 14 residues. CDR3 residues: CAAAGGAGANVLTF. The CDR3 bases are TGTGCCGCGGCCGGGGGAGCTGGGGCCAACGTCCTGACTTTC.